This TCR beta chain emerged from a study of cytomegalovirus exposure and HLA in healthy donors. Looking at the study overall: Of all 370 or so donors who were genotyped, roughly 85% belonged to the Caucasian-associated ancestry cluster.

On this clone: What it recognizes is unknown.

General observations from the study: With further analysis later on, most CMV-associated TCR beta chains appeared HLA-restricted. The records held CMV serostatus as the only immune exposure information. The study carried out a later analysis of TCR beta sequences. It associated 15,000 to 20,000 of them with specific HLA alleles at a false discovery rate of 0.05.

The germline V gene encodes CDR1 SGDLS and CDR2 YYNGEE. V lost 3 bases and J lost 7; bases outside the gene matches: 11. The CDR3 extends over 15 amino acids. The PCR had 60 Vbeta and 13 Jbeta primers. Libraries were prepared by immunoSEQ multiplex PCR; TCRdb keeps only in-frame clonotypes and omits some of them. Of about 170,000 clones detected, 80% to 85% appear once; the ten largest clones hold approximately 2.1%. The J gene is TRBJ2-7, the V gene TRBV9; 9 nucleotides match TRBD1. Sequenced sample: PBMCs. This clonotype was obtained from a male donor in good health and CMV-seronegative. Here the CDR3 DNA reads TGTGCCAGCAGCGCCCAACCTGGACAGGGGACAGAGCAGTACTTC. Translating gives CASSAQPGQGTEQYF.